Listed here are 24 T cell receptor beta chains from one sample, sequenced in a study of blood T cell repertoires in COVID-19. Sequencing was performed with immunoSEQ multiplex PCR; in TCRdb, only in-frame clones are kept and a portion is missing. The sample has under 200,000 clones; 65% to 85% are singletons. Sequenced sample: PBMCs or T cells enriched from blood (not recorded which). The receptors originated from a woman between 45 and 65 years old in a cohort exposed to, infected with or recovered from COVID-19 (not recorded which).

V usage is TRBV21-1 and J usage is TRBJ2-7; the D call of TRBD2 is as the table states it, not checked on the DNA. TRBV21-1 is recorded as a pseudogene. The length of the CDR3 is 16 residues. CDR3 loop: CASSAGLSGRAYEQYF. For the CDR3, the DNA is TGTGCCAGCAGCGCTGGGTTGAGCGGGAGGGCCTACGAGCAGTACTTC.

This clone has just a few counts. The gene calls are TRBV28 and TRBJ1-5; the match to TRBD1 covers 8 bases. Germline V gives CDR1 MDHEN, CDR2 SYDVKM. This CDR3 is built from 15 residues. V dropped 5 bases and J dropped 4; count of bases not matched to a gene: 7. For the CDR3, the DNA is TGTGCCAGCAGTCCTCGCCAGGGGGCGAATCAGCCCCAGCATTTT. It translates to CASSPRQGANQPQHF.

The CDR3 nucleotides read TGTGCCAGCAGTTCCTATACAGGGGCGGATTCACCCCTCCACTTT. This translates into CASSSYTGADSPLHF. The chain links TRBV27 to TRBJ1-6; TRBD1 aligns across 7 bases. The V gene's germline CDR1 is MNHEY and CDR2 SMNVEV (reference sequence). This CDR3 comprises 15 residues. V gave up 4 bases and J gave up 8 bases; unmatched junction bases: 8.

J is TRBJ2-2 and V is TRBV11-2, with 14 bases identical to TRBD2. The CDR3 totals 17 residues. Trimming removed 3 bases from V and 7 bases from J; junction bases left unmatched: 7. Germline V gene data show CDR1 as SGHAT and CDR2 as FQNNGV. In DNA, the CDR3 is TGTGCCAGCAGCTTCCCGGGACTAGCGGGAGTGGGCGGGGAGCTGTTTTTT. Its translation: CASSFPGLAGVGGELFF.

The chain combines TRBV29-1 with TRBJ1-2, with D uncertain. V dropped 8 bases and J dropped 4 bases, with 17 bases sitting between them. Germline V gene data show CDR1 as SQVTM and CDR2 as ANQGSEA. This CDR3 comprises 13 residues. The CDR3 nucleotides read TGCAGCATTACCGGGAGCAGCATCTATGGCTACACCTTC. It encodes CSITGSSIYGYTF.

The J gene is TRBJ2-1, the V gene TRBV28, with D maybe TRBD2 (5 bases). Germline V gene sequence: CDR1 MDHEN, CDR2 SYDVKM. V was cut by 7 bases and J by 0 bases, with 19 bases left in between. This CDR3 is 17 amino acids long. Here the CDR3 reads CASTSSGLPSSYNEQFF. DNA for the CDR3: TGTGCCAGCACCTCATCCGGACTCCCGAGCTCCTACAATGAGCAGTTCTTC.

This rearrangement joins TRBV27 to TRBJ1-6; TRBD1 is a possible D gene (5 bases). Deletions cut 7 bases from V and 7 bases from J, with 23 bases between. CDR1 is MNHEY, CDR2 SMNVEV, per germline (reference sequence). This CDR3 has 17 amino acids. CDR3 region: CASTARGGGLRNSPLHF. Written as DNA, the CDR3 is TGTGCCAGCACTGCTAGGGGAGGAGGCCTAAGGAATTCACCCCTCCACTTT.

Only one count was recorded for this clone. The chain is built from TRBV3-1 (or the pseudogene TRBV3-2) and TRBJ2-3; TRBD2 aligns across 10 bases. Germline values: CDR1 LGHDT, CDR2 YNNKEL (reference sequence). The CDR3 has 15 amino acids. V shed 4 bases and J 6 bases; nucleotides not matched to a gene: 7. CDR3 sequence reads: CASSLLAGGPDTQYF. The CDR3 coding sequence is TGTGCCAGCAGCCTCTTAGCGGGAGGTCCTGATACGCAGTATTTT.

The CDR3 loop reads CASMSRTGVSSIQYF. The CDR3 DNA sequence: TGTGCCAGCATGTCCCGGACAGGGGTATCCAGCATTCAGTACTTC. J is TRBJ2-4 and V is TRBV28; 9 bases are shared with TRBD1. With V trimmed by 7 bases and J by 9 bases, 13 bases remained unmatched. The V gene's germline CDR1 is MDHEN and CDR2 SYDVKM. The CDR3 loop spans 15 amino acids.

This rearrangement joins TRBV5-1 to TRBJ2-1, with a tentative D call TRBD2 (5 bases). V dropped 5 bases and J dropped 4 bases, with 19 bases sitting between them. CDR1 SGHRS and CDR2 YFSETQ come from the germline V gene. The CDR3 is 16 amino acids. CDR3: CASRPDGVPDYNEQFF. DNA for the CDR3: TGCGCCAGCAGACCTGACGGGGTGCCGGATTACAATGAGCAGTTCTTC.

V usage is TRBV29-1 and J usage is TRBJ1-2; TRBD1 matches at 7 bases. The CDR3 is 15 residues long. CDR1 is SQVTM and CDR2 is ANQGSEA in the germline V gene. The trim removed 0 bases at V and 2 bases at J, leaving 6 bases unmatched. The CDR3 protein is CSVEEGQRRNYGYTF. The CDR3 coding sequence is TGCAGCGTTGAAGAGGGACAGCGCAGGAACTATGGCTACACCTTC.

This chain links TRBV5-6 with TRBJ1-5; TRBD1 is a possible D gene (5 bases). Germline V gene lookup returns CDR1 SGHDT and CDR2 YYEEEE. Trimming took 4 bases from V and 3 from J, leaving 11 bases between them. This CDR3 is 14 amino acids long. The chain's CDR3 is CASSQGRINQPQHF. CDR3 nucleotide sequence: TGTGCCAGCAGCCAGGGTCGGATCAATCAGCCCCAGCATTTT.

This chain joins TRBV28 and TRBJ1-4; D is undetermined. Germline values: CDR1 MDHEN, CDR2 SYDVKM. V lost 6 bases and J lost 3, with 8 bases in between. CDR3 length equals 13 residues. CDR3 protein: CASRRSANEKLFF. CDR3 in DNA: TGTGCCAGCAGGAGGAGTGCTAATGAAAAACTGTTTTTT.

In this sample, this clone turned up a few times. CDR3 loop: CATSDVAGEMDTQYF. DNA of the CDR3: TGTGCCACCAGTGATGTGGCGGGAGAGATGGATACGCAGTATTTT. V is TRBV24-1 and J is TRBJ2-3, with 7 bases matching TRBD2. Germline V lookup: CDR1 KGHDR, CDR2 SFDVKD. The CDR3 runs to 15 residues. Trimming took 3 bases from V and 6 from J; bases not matched to a gene: 8.

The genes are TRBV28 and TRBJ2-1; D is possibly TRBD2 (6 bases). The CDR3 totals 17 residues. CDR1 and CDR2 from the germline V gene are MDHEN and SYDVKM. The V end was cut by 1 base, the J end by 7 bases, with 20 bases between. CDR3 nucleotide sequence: TGTGCCAGCAGTTTATATCGGGGGTCGTCGTTCGGGAATGAGCAGTTCTTC. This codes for CASSLYRGSSFGNEQFF.

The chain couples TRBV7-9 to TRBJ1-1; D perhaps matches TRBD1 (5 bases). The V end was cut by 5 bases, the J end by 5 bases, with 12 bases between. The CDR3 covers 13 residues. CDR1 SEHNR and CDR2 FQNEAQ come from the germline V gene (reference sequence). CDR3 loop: CASSTLGGTEAFF. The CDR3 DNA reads TGTGCCAGCAGCACCTTGGGGGGGACTGAAGCTTTCTTT. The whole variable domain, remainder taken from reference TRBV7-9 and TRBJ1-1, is DTGVSQNPRHKITKRGQNVTFRCDPISEHNRLYWYRQTLGQGPEFLTYFQNEAQLEKSRLLSDRFSAERPKGSFSTLEIQRTEQGDSAMYLCASSTLGGTEAFFGQGTRLTVV.

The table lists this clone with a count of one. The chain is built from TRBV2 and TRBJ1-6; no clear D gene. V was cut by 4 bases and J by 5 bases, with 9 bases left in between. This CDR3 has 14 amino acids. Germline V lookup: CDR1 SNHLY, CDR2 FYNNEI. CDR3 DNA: TGTGCCAGCAGTGGTAGGCAGGATAATTCACCCCTCCACTTT. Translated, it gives CASSGRQDNSPLHF.

The CDR3 sequence: CSVAVREGFYEQYF. In DNA form, the CDR3 reads TGCAGCGTTGCTGTGAGGGAGGGCTTCTACGAGCAGTACTTC. This rearrangement joins TRBV29-1 to TRBJ2-7; TRBD2 matches at 7 bases. The V segment lost 4 bases and the J segment 3 bases; nucleotides outside the gene matches: 9. This CDR3 is 14 amino acids long. Germline loops: CDR1 SQVTM, CDR2 ANQGSEA.

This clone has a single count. The DNA of the CDR3 is TGCGCCAGCAGCTTATACTCACGAGACAGGGCCTATAATTCACCCCTCCACTTT. It codes for CASSLYSRDRAYNSPLHF. The chain uses TRBV5-1 and TRBJ1-6; 7 nucleotides agree with TRBD1. Trimming cost V 2 bases and J 2 bases; bases outside gene matches: 10. The CDR3 contains 18 residues. Germline assignment: CDR1 SGHRS and CDR2 YFSETQ.

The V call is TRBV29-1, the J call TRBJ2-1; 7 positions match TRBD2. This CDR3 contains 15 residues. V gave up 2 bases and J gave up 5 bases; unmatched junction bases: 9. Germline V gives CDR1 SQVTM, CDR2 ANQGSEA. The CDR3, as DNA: TGCAGCGTTGAAATAGGTCTAGCGGCTAACAATGAGCAGTTCTTC. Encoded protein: CSVEIGLAANNEQFF.

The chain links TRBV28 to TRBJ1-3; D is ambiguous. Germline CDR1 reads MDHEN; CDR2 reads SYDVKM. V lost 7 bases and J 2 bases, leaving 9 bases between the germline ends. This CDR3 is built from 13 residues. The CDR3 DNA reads TGTGCCAGCACCCCTGGAGCTGGAAACACCATATATTTT. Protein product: CASTPGAGNTIYF.

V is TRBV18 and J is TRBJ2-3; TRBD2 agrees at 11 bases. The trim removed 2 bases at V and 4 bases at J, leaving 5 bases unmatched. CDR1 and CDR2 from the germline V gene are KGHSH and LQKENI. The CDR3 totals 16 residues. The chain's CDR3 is CASSPLLAGVADTQYF. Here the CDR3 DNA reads TGTGCCAGCTCACCATTACTAGCGGGAGTTGCAGATACGCAGTATTTT.

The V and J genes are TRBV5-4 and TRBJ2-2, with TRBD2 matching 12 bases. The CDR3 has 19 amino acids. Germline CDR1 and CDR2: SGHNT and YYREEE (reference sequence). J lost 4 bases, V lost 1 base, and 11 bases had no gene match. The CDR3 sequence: CASSLKTSGSGGGTGELFF. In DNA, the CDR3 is TGTGCCAGCAGCTTGAAGACTAGCGGGAGTGGGGGGGGCACCGGGGAGCTGTTTTTT.

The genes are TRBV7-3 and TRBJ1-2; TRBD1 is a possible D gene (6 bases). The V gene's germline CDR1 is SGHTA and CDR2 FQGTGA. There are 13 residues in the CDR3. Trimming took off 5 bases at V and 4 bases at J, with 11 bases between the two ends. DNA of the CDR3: TGTGCCAGCAGCGCACAGGGTGCCTATGGCTACACCTTC. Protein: CASSAQGAYGYTF.